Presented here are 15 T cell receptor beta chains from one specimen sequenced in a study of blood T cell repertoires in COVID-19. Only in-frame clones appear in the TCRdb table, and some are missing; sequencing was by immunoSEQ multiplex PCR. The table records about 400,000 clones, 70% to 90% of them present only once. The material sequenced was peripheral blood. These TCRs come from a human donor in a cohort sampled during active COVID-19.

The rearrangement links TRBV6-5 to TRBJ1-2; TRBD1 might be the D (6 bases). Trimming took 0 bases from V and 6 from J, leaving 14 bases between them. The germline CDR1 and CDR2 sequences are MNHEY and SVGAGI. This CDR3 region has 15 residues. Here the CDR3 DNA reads TGTGCCAGCAGTTACTCGAAGGACAGAGGGGATGGCTACACCTTC. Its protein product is CASSYSKDRGDGYTF.

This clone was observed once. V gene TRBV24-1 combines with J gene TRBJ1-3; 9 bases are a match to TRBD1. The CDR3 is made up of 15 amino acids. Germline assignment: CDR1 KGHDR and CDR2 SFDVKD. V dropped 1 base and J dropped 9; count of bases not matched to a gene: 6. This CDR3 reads CATSDLQGAASTIYF. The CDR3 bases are TGTGCCACCAGTGATTTACAGGGGGCCGCGAGCACCATATATTTT.

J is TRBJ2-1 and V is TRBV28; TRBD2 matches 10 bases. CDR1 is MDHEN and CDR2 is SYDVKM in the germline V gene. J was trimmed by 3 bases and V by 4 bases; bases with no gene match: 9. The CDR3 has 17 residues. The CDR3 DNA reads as TGTGCCAGCAGTTCGTTAGCGGGAGGACAAGTCTACAATGAGCAGTTCTTC. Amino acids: CASSSLAGGQVYNEQFF. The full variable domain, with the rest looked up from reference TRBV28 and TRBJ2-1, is DVKVTQSSRYLVKRTGEKVFLECVQDMDHENMFWYRQDPGLGLRLIYFSYDVKMKEKGDIPEGYSVSREKKERFSLILESASTNQTSMYLCASSSLAGGQVYNEQFFGPGTRLTVL.

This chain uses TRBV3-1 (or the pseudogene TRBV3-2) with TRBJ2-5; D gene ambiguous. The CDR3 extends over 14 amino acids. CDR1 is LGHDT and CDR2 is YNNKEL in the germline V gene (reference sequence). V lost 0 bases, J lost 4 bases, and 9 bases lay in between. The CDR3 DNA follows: TGTGCCAGCAGCCAAGAGCCTCCAGGAGAGACCCAGTACTTC. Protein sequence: CASSQEPPGETQYF.

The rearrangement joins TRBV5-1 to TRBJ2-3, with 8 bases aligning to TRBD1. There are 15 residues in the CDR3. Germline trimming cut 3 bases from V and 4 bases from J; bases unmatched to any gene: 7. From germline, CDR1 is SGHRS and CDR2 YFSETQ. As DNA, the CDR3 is TGCGCCAGCAGCTGGCGGACAGGGAGTTCAGATACGCAGTATTTT. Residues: CASSWRTGSSDTQYF.

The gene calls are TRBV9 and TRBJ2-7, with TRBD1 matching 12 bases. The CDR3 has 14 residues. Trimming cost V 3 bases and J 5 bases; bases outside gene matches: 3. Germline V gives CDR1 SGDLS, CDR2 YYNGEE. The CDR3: CASSEGQGANEQYF. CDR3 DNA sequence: TGTGCCAGCAGCGAGGGACAGGGGGCTAACGAGCAGTACTTC.

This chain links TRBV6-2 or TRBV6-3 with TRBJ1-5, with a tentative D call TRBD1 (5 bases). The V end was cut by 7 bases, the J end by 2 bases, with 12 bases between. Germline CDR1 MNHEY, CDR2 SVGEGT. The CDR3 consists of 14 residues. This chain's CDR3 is CASTPRVGNQPQHF. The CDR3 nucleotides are TGTGCCAGCACCCCCAGGGTTGGCAATCAGCCCCAGCATTTT.

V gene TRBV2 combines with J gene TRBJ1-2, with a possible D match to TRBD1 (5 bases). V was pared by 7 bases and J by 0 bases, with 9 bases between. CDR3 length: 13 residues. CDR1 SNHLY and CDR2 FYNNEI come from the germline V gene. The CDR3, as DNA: TGTGCCAGCATGGGGACTACTAACTATGGCTACACCTTC. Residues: CASMGTTNYGYTF.

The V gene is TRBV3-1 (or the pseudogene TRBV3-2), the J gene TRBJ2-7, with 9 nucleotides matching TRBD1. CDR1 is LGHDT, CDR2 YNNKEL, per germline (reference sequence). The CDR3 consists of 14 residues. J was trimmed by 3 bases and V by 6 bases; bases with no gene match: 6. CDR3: CASSPGQGSYEQYF. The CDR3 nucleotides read TGTGCCAGCAGTCCCGGACAGGGGAGCTACGAGCAGTACTTC.

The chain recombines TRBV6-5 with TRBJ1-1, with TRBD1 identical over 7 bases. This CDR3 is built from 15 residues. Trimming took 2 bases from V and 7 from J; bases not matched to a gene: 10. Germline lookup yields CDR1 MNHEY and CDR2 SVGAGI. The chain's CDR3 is CASSYGQGEGGEAFF. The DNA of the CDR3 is TGTGCCAGCAGTTACGGGCAGGGGGAAGGGGGTGAAGCTTTCTTT.

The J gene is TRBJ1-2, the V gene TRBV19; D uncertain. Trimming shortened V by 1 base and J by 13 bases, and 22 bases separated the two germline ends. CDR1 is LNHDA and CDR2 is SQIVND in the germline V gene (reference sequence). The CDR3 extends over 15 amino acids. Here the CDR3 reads CASSIVSGGGDPLTF. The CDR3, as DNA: TGTGCCAGTAGTATAGTCTCCGGCGGCGGGGATCCACTCACCTTC.

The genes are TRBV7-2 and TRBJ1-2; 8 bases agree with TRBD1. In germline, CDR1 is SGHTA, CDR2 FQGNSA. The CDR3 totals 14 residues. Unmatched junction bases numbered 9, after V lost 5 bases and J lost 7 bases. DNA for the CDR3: TGTGCCAGCAGCGAACCCAGGGGGCGTTCTGGCTACACCTTC. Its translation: CASSEPRGRSGYTF.

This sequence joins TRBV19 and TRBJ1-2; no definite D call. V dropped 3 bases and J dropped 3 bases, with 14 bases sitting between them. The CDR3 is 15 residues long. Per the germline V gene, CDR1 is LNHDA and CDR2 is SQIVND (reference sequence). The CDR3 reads CASSILPLRDYGYTF. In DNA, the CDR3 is TGTGCCAGTAGTATTCTCCCCCTGAGGGACTATGGCTACACCTTC. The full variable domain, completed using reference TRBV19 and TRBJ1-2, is DGGITQSPKYLFRKEGQNVTLSCEQNLNHDAMYWYRQDPGQGLRLIYYSQIVNDFQKGDIAEGYSVSREKKESFPLTVTSAQKNPTAFYLCASSILPLRDYGYTFGSGTRLTVV.

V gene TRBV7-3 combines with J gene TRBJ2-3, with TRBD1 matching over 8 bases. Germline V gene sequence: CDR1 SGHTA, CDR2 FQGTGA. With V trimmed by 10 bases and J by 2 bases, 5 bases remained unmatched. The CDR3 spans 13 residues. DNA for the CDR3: TGTGCCACCTCGACAGGGGTCACAGATACGCAGTATTTT. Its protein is CATSTGVTDTQYF. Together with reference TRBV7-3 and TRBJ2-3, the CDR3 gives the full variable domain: GAGVSQTPSNKVTEKGKYVELRCDPISGHTALYWYRQSLGQGPEFLIYFQGTGAADDSGLPNDRFFAVRPEGSVSTLKIQRTERGDSAVYLCATSTGVTDTQYFGPGTRLTVL.

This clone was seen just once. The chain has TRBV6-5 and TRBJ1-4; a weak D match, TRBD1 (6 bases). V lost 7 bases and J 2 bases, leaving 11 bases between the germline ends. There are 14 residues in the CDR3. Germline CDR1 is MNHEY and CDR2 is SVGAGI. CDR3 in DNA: TGTGCCAGCAAAAACAGGGCGACTAATGAAAAACTGTTTTTT. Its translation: CASKNRATNEKLFF.